The rows below give T cell receptor beta chains drawn from one sample of a study of shared clonotypes between healthy human individuals. Libraries were prepared by immunoSEQ multiplex PCR; TCRdb keeps only in-frame clonotypes and omits some of them. The sample has some 630,000 clones, around 72% seen once. Input material: memory CD4+ T cells sorted from blood. These receptors originate from a woman in her thirties in good health. Both conserved end residues are part of each CDR3. A D gene is named only where the DNA matches it firmly. Clone size appears in some rows only: once, few, many, or a class for an expanded clone.

>TRBJ1-5|NA|NA|TRBV7-8
TGTGCCAGCAGCTTAGAGATAGTCAATCAGCCCCAGCATTTT
CASSLEIVNQPQHF
>TRBJ2-2|many|NA|TRBV7-2
TGTGCCAGCAGCCCTAACGCCGGGGCGGGCACCGGGGAGCTGTTTTTT
CASSPNAGAGTGELFF
>TRBJ2-3|once|NA|TRBV18
TGTGCCAGCTCACCTGGAACCGGGAATACGCAGTATTTT
CASSPGTGNTQYF
>TRBJ1-5|NA|NA|TRBV2
TGTGCCAGCAGGCGAGAGCGTAACAATCAGCCCCAGCATTTT
CASRRERNNQPQHF
>TRBJ2-2|NA|NA|TRBV6-5
TGTGCCAGCACCTTAAGTCTAGCCGCCACCGGGGAGCTGTTTTTT
CASTLSLAATGELFF
>TRBJ1-5|NA|NA|TRBV11-2
TGTGCCAGCAGCTTGCAGGAAAATCAGCCCCAGCATTTT
CASSLQENQPQHF
>TRBJ2-7|NA|NA|TRBV19
TGTGCCAGTAGTTTCTACCCAGGGAAAGAGCAGTACTTC
CASSFYPGKEQYF
>TRBJ1-5|once|NA|TRBV27
TGTGCCAGCAGTCCGTACGGGCGGGGACCCTATCAGCCCCAGCATTTT
CASSPYGRGPYQPQHF
>TRBJ2-1|NA|TRBD1|TRBV5-1
TGCGCCAGCAGCCCCGCGGGGACAGGGTACGATAATGAGCAGTTCTTC
CASSPAGTGYDNEQFF
>TRBJ2-7|NA|NA|TRBV28
TGTGCCAGCAGTTTACCGGGTTCCTACGAGCAGTACTTC
CASSLPGSYEQYF
>TRBJ2-7|NA|NA|TRBV19
TGTGCCAGTAGTTCACACAACAGGGAACCCTACGAGCAGTACTTC
CASSSHNREPYEQYF
>TRBJ1-6|NA|NA|TRBV9
TGTGCCAGCAGCCCGAGCAGGACTAATTCACCCCTCCACTTT
CASSPSRTNSPLHF
>TRBJ1-5|NA|NA|TRBV6-5
TGTGCCAGCAGCCCCCGACGGGTAAATCAGCCCCAGCATTTT
CASSPRRVNQPQHF
>TRBJ2-7|NA|NA|TRBV7-8
TGTGCCAGCAGCTTAGGTTGGGTATACGAGCAGTACTTC
CASSLGWVYEQYF
>TRBJ2-1|NA|TRBD2|TRBV6-5
TGTGCCAGCAGTCCGTCTAGCGGGCCTTACAATGAGCAGTTCTTC
CASSPSSGPYNEQFF
>TRBJ2-7|NA|NA|TRBV6-1
TGTGCCAGCGAGAGTAGGCAGGGAGATTCCAACGAGCAGTACTTC
CASESRQGDSNEQYF
>TRBJ1-2|few|NA|TRBV2
TGTGCCAGCAGTGAAACGGCAGGGACTAACTATGGCTACACCTTC
CASSETAGTNYGYTF
>TRBJ1-1|NA|NA|TRBV4-2
TGTGCCAGCAGCCAAGATCTTCTGAACACTGAAGCTTTCTTT
CASSQDLLNTEAFF
>TRBJ2-7|NA|TRBD2|TRBV28
TGTGCCAGCAGTTTCTCACTAGCGGGAGCCCACGAGCAGTACTTC
CASSFSLAGAHEQYF
>TRBJ2-3|NA|NA|TRBV2
TGTGCCAGCAGTGAAAGTCGGTACACAGATACGCAGTATTTT
CASSESRYTDTQYF
>TRBJ2-7|few|NA|TRBV7-2
TGTGCCAGCAGCTTTCTATCTAGCTACGAGCAGTACTTC
CASSFLSSYEQYF
>TRBJ2-2|NA|TRBD2|TRBV11-3
TGTGCCAGCAGCCTTAGCGGGGTGGCGAACACCGGGGAGCTGTTTTTT
CASSLSGVANTGELFF
>TRBJ1-1|many|TRBD1|TRBV7-2
TGTGCCAGCAGCTTCACCCGGACAGGCGGAAAAACGGCTTTCTTT
CASSFTRTGGKTAFF
>TRBJ2-5|NA|TRBD1|TRBV7-9
TGTGCCAGCAGCTTAGCGTCGGGACAGGGGCGGACGAAGACCCAGTACTTC
CASSLASGQGRTKTQYF